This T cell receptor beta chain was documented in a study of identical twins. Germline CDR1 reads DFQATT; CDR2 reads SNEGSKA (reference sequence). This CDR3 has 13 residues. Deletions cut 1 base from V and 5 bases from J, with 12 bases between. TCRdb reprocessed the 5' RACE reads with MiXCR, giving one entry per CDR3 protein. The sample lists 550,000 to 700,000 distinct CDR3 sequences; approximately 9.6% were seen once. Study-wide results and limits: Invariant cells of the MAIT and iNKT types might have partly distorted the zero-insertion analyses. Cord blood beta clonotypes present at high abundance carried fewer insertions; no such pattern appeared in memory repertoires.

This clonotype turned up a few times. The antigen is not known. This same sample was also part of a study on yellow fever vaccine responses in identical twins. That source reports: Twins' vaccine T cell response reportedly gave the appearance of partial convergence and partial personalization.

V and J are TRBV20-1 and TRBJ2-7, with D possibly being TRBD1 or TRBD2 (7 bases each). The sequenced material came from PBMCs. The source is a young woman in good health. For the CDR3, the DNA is TGCAGTGCTAGAGGGGGAGGGGGCGACGAGCAGTACTTC. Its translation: CSARGGGGDEQYF.